This TCR beta chain was documented in a study of human T cells and chemical hapten exposure. Study information: Diphenylcyclopropenone was administered weekly to the scalp of patients throughout the approximately 24-week study. Patients, predominantly female, presented with alopecia areata, totalis or universalis.

Time point described: patch test 3, about 24 weeks after DPC sensitization. As for treatment: therapeutic diphenylcyclopropenone sensitization with weekly scalp DPC. Sample donors consisted of patients with alopecia, aged 18 to 70 years, who were suitable for DPC. Using its own MiXCR run on the RACE reads, TCRdb lists one record per CDR3 protein. Here the sample spans about 120,000 distinct CDR3 sequences, around 11% being singletons. Germline assignment: CDR1 LGHDT and CDR2 YNNKEL (reference sequence). The CDR3 spans 15 residues. With 2 bases removed from V and 2 bases from J, the gap between germline ends came to 12 bases.

The V and J genes are TRBV3-1 and TRBJ1-2; possibly TRBD1 for D (5 bases). The sequence was collected from a woman aged 45-65 years with alopecia areata. Some clones in this sample may be carry-over from other donors' samples. The input for sequencing was whole blood, taken in connection with sensitization to the hapten diphenylcyclopropenone (DPC). CDR3 sequence: CASSQRGRANYGYTF. In DNA, the CDR3 is TGTGCCAGCAGCCAACGTGGCAGGGCCAACTATGGCTACACCTTC. The variable domain in full, completed from reference TRBV3-1 and TRBJ1-2, reads DTAVSQTPKYLVTQMGNDKSIKCEQNLGHDTMYWYKQDSKKFLKIMFSYNNKELIINETVPNRFSPKSPDKAHLNLHINSLELGDSAVYFCASSQRGRANYGYTFGSGTRLTVV.